This is a list of T cell receptor beta chains from one sample in a study of blood T cell repertoires in COVID-19. The protocol was immunoSEQ multiplex PCR, while the TCRdb copy is restricted to in-frame clones and leaves out a portion. Altogether roughly 59,000 clones are present, around 73% being singletons, with the ten largest covering 10% to 15%. Sequenced sample: peripheral blood. All receptors derive from a man older than 75 with acute or convalescent COVID-19. CDR3s include the opening cysteine and the closing phenylalanine or tryptophan. A D gene is named only where the DNA matches it firmly. Clone sizes are given selectively: once, few, many, or a class where the clone is expanded.

TRBV6-5,15,.,TRBJ1-5,.,TGTGCCAGCAGCGGCTGGGCGGGGGACCATCAGCCCCAGCATTTT,CASSGWAGDHQPQHF
TRBV6-5,12,.,TRBJ2-5,.,TGTGCCAGCAGTTCCGGAGGGGAGACCCAGTACTTC,CASSSGGETQYF
TRBV29-1,14,.,TRBJ2-7,TRBD1,TGCAGCGTAATCAGCTATACGACAGGGTACGAGCAGTACTTC,CSVISYTTGYEQYF
TRBV5-1,16,.,TRBJ2-2,TRBD1,TGCGCCAGCAGCCTTGGACAGGCCAAGAACACCGGGGAGCTGTTTTTT,CASSLGQAKNTGELFF
TRBV5-1,13,.,TRBJ1-1,TRBD1,TGCGCCAGCAGCATAGGACAGGACGCTGAAGCTTTCTTT,CASSIGQDAEAFF
TRBV2,14,.,TRBJ2-3,.,TGTGCCAGCACTTGGGGGACTGGCACAGATACGCAGTATTTT,CASTWGTGTDTQYF
TRBV7-6,15,.,TRBJ2-7,TRBD2,TGTGCCAGCAGCTTAGCGCAGGGACTAGCCTACGAGCAGTACTTC,CASSLAQGLAYEQYF
TRBV3-1/TRBV3-2,17,.,TRBJ2-7,TRBD1,TGTGCCAGCAGCCGCGATAGAAATACAGGGGGAAGTTACGAGCAGTACTTC,CASSRDRNTGGSYEQYF
TRBV12-3/TRBV12-4,13,.,TRBJ1-1,.,TGTGCCAGCAGTCAAGGCAGGGTCACTGAAGCTTTCTTT,CASSQGRVTEAFF
TRBV2,15,.,TRBJ2-1,TRBD2,TGTGCCAGCAGTGCATTGGGGCTAGCGGGCCCTTTCCCGTTCTTC,CASSALGLAGPFPFF
TRBV18,17,.,TRBJ2-7,TRBD2,TGTGCCAGCTCACCAATGTCAGGACTAGCGGGAGGGGGCGAGCAGTACTTC,CASSPMSGLAGGGEQYF
TRBV7-9,17,.,TRBJ2-3,.,TGTGCCAGCAGTCACGCGTTAGGGGGGGGATCGACAGATACGCAGTATTTT,CASSHALGGGSTDTQYF
TRBV6-6,14,.,TRBJ2-3,.,TGTGCCAGCAGTTACCCGGGACACGGAGATACGCAGTATTTT,CASSYPGHGDTQYF
TRBV6-1,17,.,TRBJ1-5,TRBD1,TGTGCCAGCAGTGAAGCTCCGGGCAGGGGGCAGGGTCAGCCCCAGCATTTT,CASSEAPGRGQGQPQHF
TRBV7-8,12,.,TRBJ2-7,.,TGTGCCAGCAGTCTACAGGCGTACGAGCAGTACTTC,CASSLQAYEQYF
TRBV6-6,13,.,TRBJ1-2,.,TGTGCCAGCATTACGACAGTTCTTGGCGGCTACACCTTC,CASITTVLGGYTF
TRBV28,14,.,TRBJ1-4,.,TGTGCCAGCAGTGAGGGACACTTAGATGAAAAACTGTTTTTT,CASSEGHLDEKLFF
TRBV24-1,16,.,TRBJ2-5,TRBD2,TGTGCCACCAGTGAGCAACTAGCGGGAAACCAAGAGACCCAGTACTTC,CATSEQLAGNQETQYF
TRBV7-2,15,.,TRBJ1-3,TRBD1,TGTGCCAGCAGCCCCTGGACAGGGAATGGAAACACCATATATTTT,CASSPWTGNGNTIYF
TRBV12-5,15,.,TRBJ2-7,TRBD2,TGTGCTAGTGGTTTCCTTAGCGGGGGCCAGACCGAGCAGTACTTC,CASGFLSGGQTEQYF
TRBV25-1,13,once,TRBJ2-3,.,TGTGCCAGTCGCTCGGGGTTCGGGGTTACGCAGTATTTT,CASRSGFGVTQYF
TRBV7-2,14,.,TRBJ1-1,.,TGTGCCAGCAGCTTACAAGGGAGGCAGACTGAAGCTTTCTTT,CASSLQGRQTEAFF
TRBV10-1,13,.,TRBJ2-1,.,TGCGCCAGCGTTAGCGGTGGGTCCGGTGAGCAGTTCTTC,CASVSGGSGEQFF
TRBV30,14,.,TRBJ1-5,TRBD1,TGTGCCTGGAGTGAAGGACAGGGAAAGGGGCCCCAGCATTTT,CAWSEGQGKGPQHF
TRBV15,16,few,TRBJ1-3,.,TGTGCCACCAGCAGTTATCAGGGAAGGACTGGAAACACCATATATTTT,CATSSYQGRTGNTIYF
TRBV7-2,15,once,TRBJ2-1,TRBD2,TGTGCCAGCAGCATACGGACTAGCGGCGAGAATGAGCAGTTCTTC,CASSIRTSGENEQFF
TRBV5-1,15,.,TRBJ2-1,.,TGCGCCAGCAGCTTTATCGGGAGCTCCTACAATGAGCAGTTCTTC,CASSFIGSSYNEQFF
TRBV3-1/TRBV3-2,16,.,TRBJ2-1,TRBD2,TGTGCCAGCAGCCAAGGGGTCGGCGGGGGATTCAATGAGCAGTTCTTC,CASSQGVGGGFNEQFF
TRBV6-6,14,.,TRBJ1-3,.,TGTGCCAGCAGCCCCCGCGGGGAAAGAAACACCATATATTTT,CASSPRGERNTIYF
TRBV5-1,15,.,TRBJ2-1,TRBD1,TGCGCCAGCAGCCCTGGGACAGGGTCCTACAATGAGCAGTTCTTC,CASSPGTGSYNEQFF
TRBV7-8,16,few,TRBJ1-3,TRBD1,TGTGCCAGCAGCTTGCTACCCGACAGGGCTGGAAACACCATATATTTT,CASSLLPDRAGNTIYF
TRBV14,12,.,TRBJ2-1,.,TGTGCCAGCAGCCATTTATACAATGAGCAGTTCTTC,CASSHLYNEQFF
TRBV18,13,.,TRBJ1-3,.,TGTGCCAGCTCATCAGGGGTCGGAAACACCATATATTTT,CASSSGVGNTIYF
TRBV19,13,.,TRBJ1-1,.,TGTGCCAGTTGCGGGGGCCGGAACACTGAAGCTTTCTTT,CASCGGRNTEAFF
TRBV5-5,16,.,TRBJ1-2,.,TGTGCCAGCAGTCGAGGGGGAATAGGCATTAACTATGGCTACACCTTC,CASSRGGIGINYGYTF
TRBV5-8,14,.,TRBJ1-1,.,TGTGCCAGCAGACGGACAAGCCACAACACTGAAGCTTTCTTT,CASRRTSHNTEAFF
TRBV3-1/TRBV3-2,12,few,TRBJ1-4,.,TGTGCCAGCAGCCTGCTATTTGAAAAACTGTTTTTT,CASSLLFEKLFF
TRBV19,13,.,TRBJ1-1,.,TGTGCCAGTAGTATAGCAACAGCCCAGGAAGCTTTCTTT,CASSIATAQEAFF
TRBV7-2,14,.,TRBJ1-2,.,TGTGCCAGCAGCCCGAGGGCTGCTGTCTATGGCTACACCTTC,CASSPRAAVYGYTF
TRBV7-2,17,.,TRBJ1-3,.,TGTGCCAGCAGCTTAGTGTCAGGGGAAAACTCTGGAAACACCATATATTTT,CASSLVSGENSGNTIYF
TRBV2,18,few,TRBJ2-3,TRBD1,TGTGCCAGCAGTGAAGCGACGGGACAGGGCTTTAGCACAGATACGCAGTATTTT,CASSEATGQGFSTDTQYF
TRBV7-2,16,.,TRBJ2-3,TRBD2,TGTGCCAGCAGCTTAATGGGGCGGGGGGACACAGATACGCAGTATTTT,CASSLMGRGDTDTQYF
TRBV7-6,15,.,TRBJ2-7,TRBD1,TGTGCCAGCAGCTTAACCGGGACAGGGGATTACGAGCAGTACTTC,CASSLTGTGDYEQYF
TRBV28,12,once,TRBJ2-7,.,TGTGCCAGCAGTTTATACAGCTACGAGCAGTACTTC,CASSLYSYEQYF
TRBV18,14,.,TRBJ2-2,TRBD1,TGTGCCAGCTCACCTGGACAGGGGATCGGGGAGCTGTTTTTT,CASSPGQGIGELFF